These 15 T cell receptor beta chains were sequenced from one sample in a study of cytomegalovirus exposure and HLA in healthy donors. The PCR contained 60 Vbeta and 13 Jbeta primers. Assay: immunoSEQ multiplex PCR; the TCRdb copy retains only in-frame clones and omits some. This sample yields about 170,000 clones, of which 65% to 85% are seen a single time; 0.75% to 0.9% belongs to the top ten. Material: PBMCs. These TCRs come from a young woman in good health and CMV-seronegative.

This clone was counted between two and nine times. This chain connects TRBV11-1 to TRBJ2-5; TRBD1 is a possible D gene (5 bases). Germline lookup yields CDR1 SGHAT and CDR2 FQDESV (reference sequence). The CDR3 consists of 15 residues. V lost 3 bases and J lost 1, with 12 bases in between. CDR3 DNA: TGTGCCAGCAGCTTGCTCAAGGGGATCCAAGAGACCCAGTACTTC. Residues: CASSLLKGIQETQYF.

CDR3 sequence reads: CASSADRVGETQYF. CDR3 nucleotides: TGCGCCAGCAGCGCGGACAGGGTAGGAGAGACCCAGTACTTC. The rearrangement links TRBV5-1 to TRBJ2-5; 8 bases are shared with TRBD1. This CDR3 comprises 14 residues. V shed 4 bases and J 4 bases; nucleotides not matched to a gene: 6. The V gene's germline CDR1 is SGHRS and CDR2 YFSETQ.

This rearrangement joins TRBV10-3 to TRBJ1-1; no reliable D call. V shed 2 bases and J shed 2 bases, with 12 bases lying between them. Germline CDR1 reads ENHRY; CDR2 reads SYGVKD. The CDR3 runs to 15 residues. CDR3 protein: CAISEPGRGNTEAFF. CDR3 sequence (DNA): TGTGCCATCAGTGAGCCCGGGCGGGGTAACACTGAAGCTTTCTTT.

The rearrangement links TRBV25-1 to TRBJ1-2, with TRBD1 identical over 7 bases. Trimming took 3 bases from V and 4 from J; bases not matched to a gene: 2. The CDR3 totals 13 residues. The germline V gene encodes CDR1 MGHDK and CDR2 SYGVNS. For the CDR3, the DNA is TGTGCCAGCAGTGAGGGGACAGCCTATGGCTACACCTTC. Its protein product is CASSEGTAYGYTF.

This rearrangement joins TRBV19 to TRBJ1-2; 7 bases fit TRBD1. This CDR3 spans 14 amino acids. Trimming cost V 5 bases and J 4 bases; bases outside gene matches: 7. Germline V gives CDR1 LNHDA, CDR2 SQIVND (reference sequence). CDR3 sequence: CASSYRDSGYGYTF. CDR3 DNA sequence: TGTGCCAGTAGTTACCGGGACAGTGGCTATGGCTACACCTTC.

Here the CDR3 DNA reads TGTGCCAGCACCCTTGGGGGGTTTTCGGATGAGCAGTTCTTC. Protein product: CASTLGGFSDEQFF. The V gene is TRBV28, the J gene TRBJ2-1, with D maybe TRBD2 (6 bases). The CDR3 extends over 14 amino acids. Germline lookup yields CDR1 MDHEN and CDR2 SYDVKM. Trimming shortened V by 7 bases and J by 8 bases, and 18 bases separated the two germline ends.

The V gene is TRBV9, the J gene TRBJ2-1, with TRBD2 identical over 8 bases. Per germline, CDR1 SGDLS and CDR2 YYNGEE. The CDR3 runs 15 residues. J was trimmed by 7 bases and V by 4 bases; bases with no gene match: 10. CDR3 DNA sequence: TGTGCCAGCAGCCCACGGGAGGGCCAGTGGAATGAGCAGTTCTTC. Its translation is CASSPREGQWNEQFF. Complete variable domain (other parts from reference TRBV9 and TRBJ2-1): DSGVTQTPKHLITATGQRVTLRCSPRSGDLSVYWYQQSLDQGLQFLIQYYNGEERAKGNILERFSAQQFPDLHSELNLSSLELGDSALYFCASSPREGQWNEQFFGPGTRLTVL.

CDR3 coding DNA: TGTGCCAGCAATTTTGGGGACAGGGATTACGAGCAGTACTTC. Protein: CASNFGDRDYEQYF. The chain has TRBV2 and TRBJ2-7; 9 positions match TRBD1. In germline, CDR1 is SNHLY, CDR2 FYNNEI. CDR3 length equals 14 residues. The V and J ends lost 7 bases and 4 bases, in that order; junction bases with no gene match: 8.

V gene TRBV7-9 combines with J gene TRBJ2-7, with 10 bases that match TRBD2. V gave up 5 bases and J gave up 3 bases; unmatched junction bases: 16. This CDR3 is built from 18 residues. Per the germline V gene, CDR1 is SEHNR and CDR2 is FQNEAQ (reference sequence). CDR3 residues: CASSTALAGEDTGYEQYF. The CDR3 region has the DNA TGTGCCAGCAGCACAGCTCTAGCGGGAGAAGATACGGGCTACGAGCAGTACTTC.

The chain has TRBV19 and TRBJ2-1; 8 bases are shared with TRBD2. CDR1 and CDR2 (germline): LNHDA, SQIVND (reference sequence). This CDR3 has 14 amino acids. Germline trimming cut 7 bases from V and 3 bases from J; bases unmatched to any gene: 5. The DNA of the CDR3 is TGTGCCAGTACGCAGACTAGCGACTACAATGAGCAGTTCTTC. Amino acids: CASTQTSDYNEQFF.

The chain combines TRBV27 with TRBJ1-1, with D possibly TRBD1 on 6 matching bases. This CDR3 has 14 amino acids. Deletions cut 5 bases from V and 1 base from J, with 11 bases between. The germline V gene has CDR1 MNHEY and CDR2 SMNVEV (reference sequence). The CDR3 DNA sequence: TGTGCCAGCAGTAAACAACAGGGGAACACTGAAGCTTTCTTT. This gives the protein CASSKQQGNTEAFF.

The rearrangement uses TRBV15 and TRBJ1-2; TRBD1 might be the D (5 bases). CDR1 is LNHNV and CDR2 is YYDKDF in the germline V gene (reference sequence). The CDR3 extends over 14 amino acids. V was pared by 5 bases and J by 4 bases, with 14 bases between. Here the CDR3 DNA reads TGTGCCACCAGCCGCTCAGACAGAGGCTATGGCTACACCTTC. As protein: CATSRSDRGYGYTF.

The chain combines TRBV7-2 with TRBJ2-5; 8 nucleotides match TRBD1. J was trimmed by 4 bases and V by 5 bases; bases with no gene match: 3. Germline V gene sequence: CDR1 SGHTA, CDR2 FQGNSA. The CDR3 loop spans 13 amino acids. The CDR3 region is CASSPGQGETQYF. CDR3 nucleotides: TGTGCCAGCAGCCCCGGACAGGGAGAGACCCAGTACTTC.

V is TRBV7-3 and J is TRBJ2-3; D gene unclear. Germline CDR1 SGHTA, CDR2 FQGTGA. The CDR3 contains 15 residues. Trimming shortened V by 5 bases and J by 0 bases, and 12 bases separated the two germline ends. As DNA, the CDR3 is TGTGCCAGCAGCCCAAGAGGAATTAGCACAGATACGCAGTATTTT. Protein: CASSPRGISTDTQYF.

The rearrangement uses TRBV9 and TRBJ2-1; TRBD2 aligns across 10 bases. Trimming cost V 0 bases and J 7 bases; bases outside gene matches: 10. The CDR3 has 17 residues. CDR1 is SGDLS and CDR2 is YYNGEE in the germline V gene. CDR3 sequence reads: CASSVGWTSGGANEQFF. DNA for the CDR3: TGTGCCAGCAGCGTAGGGTGGACTAGCGGAGGGGCGAATGAGCAGTTCTTC.